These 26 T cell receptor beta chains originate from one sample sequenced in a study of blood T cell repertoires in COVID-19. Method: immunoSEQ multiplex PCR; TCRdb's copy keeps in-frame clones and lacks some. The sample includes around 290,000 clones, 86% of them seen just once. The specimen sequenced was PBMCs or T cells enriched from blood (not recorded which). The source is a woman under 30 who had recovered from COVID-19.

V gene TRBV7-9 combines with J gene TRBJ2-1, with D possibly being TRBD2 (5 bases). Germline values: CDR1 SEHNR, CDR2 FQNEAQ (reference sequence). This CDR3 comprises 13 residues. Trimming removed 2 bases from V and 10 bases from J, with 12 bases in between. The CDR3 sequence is CASSLSGPPEQFF. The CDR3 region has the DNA TGTGCCAGCAGCTTAAGCGGCCCCCCGGAGCAGTTCTTC.

In nucleotides, the CDR3 is TGTGCCAGCAGCTTTTACCAGACCGGGGACTTTCAAGAGACCCAGTACTTC. Translating gives CASSFYQTGDFQETQYF. The chain couples TRBV7-7 to TRBJ2-5, with D possibly matching TRBD2 (6 bases). This CDR3 is 17 amino acids long. Germline lookup yields CDR1 SSHAT and CDR2 FNYEAQ (reference sequence). The V and J ends lost 3 bases and 2 bases respectively, with 19 bases between them.

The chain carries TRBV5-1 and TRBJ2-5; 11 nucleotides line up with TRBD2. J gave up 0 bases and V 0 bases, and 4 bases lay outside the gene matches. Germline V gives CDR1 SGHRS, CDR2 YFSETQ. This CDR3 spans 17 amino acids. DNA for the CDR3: TGCGCCAGCAGCTTGGGCACTAGCGGGGGACACCAAGAGACCCAGTACTTC. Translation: CASSLGTSGGHQETQYF.

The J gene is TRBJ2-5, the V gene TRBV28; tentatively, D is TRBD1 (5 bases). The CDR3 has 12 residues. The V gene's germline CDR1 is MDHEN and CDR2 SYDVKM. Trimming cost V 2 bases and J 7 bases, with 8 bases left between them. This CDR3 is CASSLVQGTQYF. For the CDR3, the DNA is TGTGCCAGCAGTTTAGTCCAGGGGACCCAGTACTTC.

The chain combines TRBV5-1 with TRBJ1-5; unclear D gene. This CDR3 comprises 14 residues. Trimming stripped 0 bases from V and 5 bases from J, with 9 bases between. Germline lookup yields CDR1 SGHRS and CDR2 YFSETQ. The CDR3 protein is CASSLDGADQPQHF. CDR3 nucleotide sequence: TGCGCCAGCAGCTTGGACGGAGCTGATCAGCCCCAGCATTTT.

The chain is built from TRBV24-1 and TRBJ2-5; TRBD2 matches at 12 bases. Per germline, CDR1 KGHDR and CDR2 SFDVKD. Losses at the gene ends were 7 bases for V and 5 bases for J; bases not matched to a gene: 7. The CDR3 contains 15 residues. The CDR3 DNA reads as TGTGCCACCAGATCGACTAGCGGGAGTATGGAGACCCAGTACTTC. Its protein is CATRSTSGSMETQYF.

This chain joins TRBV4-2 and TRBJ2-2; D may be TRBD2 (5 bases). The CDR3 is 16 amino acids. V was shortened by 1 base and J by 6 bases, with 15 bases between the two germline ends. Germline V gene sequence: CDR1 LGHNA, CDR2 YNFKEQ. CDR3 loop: CASSQVDLGWAGELFF. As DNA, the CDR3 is TGTGCCAGCAGCCAAGTGGACTTAGGGTGGGCCGGGGAGCTGTTTTTT.

For the CDR3, the DNA is TGTGCCAGCACCAAACCGGGGAATGAAAAACTGTTTTTT. Its translation is CASTKPGNEKLFF. This sequence joins TRBV12-3 or TRBV12-4 and TRBJ1-4; D remains unclear. CDR3 length equals 13 residues. V was shortened by 7 bases and J by 5 bases, with 11 bases between the two germline ends.

CDR3 bases: TGCGCCAGCAGTCCACGGACAGGAAGAACGAAGCAGTACTTC. This translates into CASSPRTGRTKQYF. V and J are TRBV10-2 and TRBJ2-7; the match to TRBD1 covers 7 bases. The junction had 12 bases not matched to a gene; V was cut back by 5 bases and J by 8 bases. Germline assignment: CDR1 WSHSY and CDR2 SAAADI. This CDR3 region has 14 residues.

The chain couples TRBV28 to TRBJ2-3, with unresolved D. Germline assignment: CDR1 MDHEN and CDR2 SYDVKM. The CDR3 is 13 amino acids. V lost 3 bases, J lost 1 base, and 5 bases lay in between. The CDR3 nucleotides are TGTGCCAGCAGTTTGGCAGGCACAGATACGCAGTATTTT. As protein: CASSLAGTDTQYF.

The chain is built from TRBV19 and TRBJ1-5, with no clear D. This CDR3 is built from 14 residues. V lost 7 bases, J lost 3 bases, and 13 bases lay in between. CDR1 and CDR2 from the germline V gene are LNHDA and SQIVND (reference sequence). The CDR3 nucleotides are TGTGCCAGTAATTGGCAGGTGGACAATCAGCCCCAGCATTTT. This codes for CASNWQVDNQPQHF.

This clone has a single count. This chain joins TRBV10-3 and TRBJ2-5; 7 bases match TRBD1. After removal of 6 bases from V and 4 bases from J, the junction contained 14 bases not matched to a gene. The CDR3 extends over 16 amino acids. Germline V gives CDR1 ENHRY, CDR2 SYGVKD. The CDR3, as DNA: TGTGCCATCAGCAACACCGCTGACAGGGATCGAGAGACCCAGTACTTC. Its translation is CAISNTADRDRETQYF.

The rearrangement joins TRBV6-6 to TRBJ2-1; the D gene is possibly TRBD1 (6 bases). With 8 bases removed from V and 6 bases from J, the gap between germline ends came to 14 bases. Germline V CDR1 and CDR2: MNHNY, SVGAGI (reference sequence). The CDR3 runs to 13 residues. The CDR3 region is CASATGTGNEQFF. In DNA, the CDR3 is TGTGCCAGCGCAACAGGGACGGGCAATGAGCAGTTCTTC.

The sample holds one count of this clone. The CDR3, as DNA: TGTGCCTGGAAAACAGGGGAGTATTCACCCCTCCACTTT. Its translation is CAWKTGEYSPLHF. The chain recombines TRBV30 with TRBJ1-6, with 7 bases identical to TRBD1. The CDR3 spans 13 residues. Germline V gives CDR1 GTSNPN, CDR2 SVGIG (reference sequence). The V gene end was trimmed by 4 bases and the J gene end by 8 bases; junction bases not matched to a gene: 5. Combining the CDR3 with reference TRBV30 and TRBJ1-6 gives the whole variable domain SQTIHQWPATLVQPVGSPLSLECTVEGTSNPNLYWYRQAAGRGLQLLFYSVGIGQISSEVPQNLSASRPQDRQFILSSKKLLLSDSGFYLCAWKTGEYSPLHFGNGTRLTVT.

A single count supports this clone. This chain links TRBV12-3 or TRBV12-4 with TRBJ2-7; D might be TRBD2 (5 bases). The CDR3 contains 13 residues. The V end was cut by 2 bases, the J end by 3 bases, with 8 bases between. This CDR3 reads CASSLRELYEQYF. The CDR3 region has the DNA TGTGCCAGCAGTTTAAGGGAGCTCTACGAGCAGTACTTC.

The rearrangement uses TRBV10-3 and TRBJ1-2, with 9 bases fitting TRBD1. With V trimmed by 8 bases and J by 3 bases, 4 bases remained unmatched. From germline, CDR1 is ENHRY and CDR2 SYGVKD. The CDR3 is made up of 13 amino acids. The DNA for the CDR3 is TGTGCCATCGGCAGGACAGGGGACTATGGCTACACCTTC. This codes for CAIGRTGDYGYTF.

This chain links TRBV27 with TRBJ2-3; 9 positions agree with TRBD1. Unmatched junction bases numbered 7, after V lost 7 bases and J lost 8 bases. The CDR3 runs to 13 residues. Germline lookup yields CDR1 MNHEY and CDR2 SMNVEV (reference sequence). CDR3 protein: CASKSTGGGTQYF. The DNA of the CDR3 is TGTGCCAGCAAATCTACAGGGGGCGGTACGCAGTATTTT.

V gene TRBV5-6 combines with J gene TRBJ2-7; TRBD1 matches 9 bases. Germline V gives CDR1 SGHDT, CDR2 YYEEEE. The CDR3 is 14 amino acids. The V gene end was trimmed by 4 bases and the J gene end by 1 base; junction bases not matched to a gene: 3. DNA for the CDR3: TGTGCCAGCAGCCCGGGACAGGGATCCTACGAGCAGTACTTC. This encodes CASSPGQGSYEQYF. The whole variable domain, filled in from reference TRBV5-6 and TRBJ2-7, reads DAGVTQSPTHLIKTRGQQVTLRCSPKSGHDTVSWYQQALGQGPQFIFQYYEEEERQRGNFPDRFSGHQFPNYSSELNVNALLLGDSALYLCASSPGQGSYEQYFGPGTRLTVT.

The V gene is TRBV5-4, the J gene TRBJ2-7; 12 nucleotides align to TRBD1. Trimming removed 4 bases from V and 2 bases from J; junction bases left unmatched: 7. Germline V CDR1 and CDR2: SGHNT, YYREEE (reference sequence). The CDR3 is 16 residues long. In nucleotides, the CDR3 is TGTGCCAGCAGCCGGGACAGGGGGCAACAAGCCTACGAGCAGTACTTC. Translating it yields CASSRDRGQQAYEQYF.

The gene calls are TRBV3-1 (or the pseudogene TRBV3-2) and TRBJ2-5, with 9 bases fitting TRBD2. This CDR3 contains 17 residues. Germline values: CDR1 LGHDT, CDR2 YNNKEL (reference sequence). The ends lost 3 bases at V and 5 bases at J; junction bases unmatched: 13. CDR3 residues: CASSQTAPGLAGETQYF. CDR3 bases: TGTGCCAGCAGCCAGACTGCGCCGGGACTAGCAGGGGAGACCCAGTACTTC.

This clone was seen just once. The CDR3 loop is CASSPRDISRQGYTF. The CDR3 DNA is TGTGCCAGCTCACCTCGGGACATCTCGCGCCAGGGCTACACCTTC. The V call is TRBV18, the J call TRBJ1-2; D is perhaps TRBD1 (6 bases). Germline V CDR1 and CDR2: KGHSH, LQKENI. CDR3 length equals 15 residues. The ends were cut back, 3 bases at V and 8 bases at J, with 19 bases in the middle.

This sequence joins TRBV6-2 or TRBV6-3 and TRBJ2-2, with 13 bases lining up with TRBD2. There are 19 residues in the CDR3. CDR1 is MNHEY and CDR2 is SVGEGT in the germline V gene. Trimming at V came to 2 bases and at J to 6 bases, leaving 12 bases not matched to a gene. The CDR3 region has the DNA TGTGCCAGCAGTTACCGCTGGACTAGCGGGAGTTTCCGGCCCGGGGAGCTGTTTTTT. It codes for CASSYRWTSGSFRPGELFF.

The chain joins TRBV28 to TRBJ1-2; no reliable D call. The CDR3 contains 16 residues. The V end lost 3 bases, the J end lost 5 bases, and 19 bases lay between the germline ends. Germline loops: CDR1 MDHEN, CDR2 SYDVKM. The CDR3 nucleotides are TGTGCCAGCAGTTTTGGGCGGTCGGCGGGGAAGTATGGCTACACCTTC. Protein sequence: CASSFGRSAGKYGYTF.

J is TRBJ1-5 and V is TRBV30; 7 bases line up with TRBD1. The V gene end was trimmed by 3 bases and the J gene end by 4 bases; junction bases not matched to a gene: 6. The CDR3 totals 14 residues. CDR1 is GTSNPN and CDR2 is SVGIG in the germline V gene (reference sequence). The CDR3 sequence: CAWSPGGGNQPQHF. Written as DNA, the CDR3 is TGTGCCTGGAGCCCAGGGGGTGGGAATCAGCCCCAGCATTTT.

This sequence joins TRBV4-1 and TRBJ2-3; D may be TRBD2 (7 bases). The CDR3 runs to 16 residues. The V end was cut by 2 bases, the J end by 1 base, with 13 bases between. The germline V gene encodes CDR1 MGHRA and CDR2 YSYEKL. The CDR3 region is CASSQPGRGRTDTQYF. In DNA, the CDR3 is TGCGCCAGCAGCCAACCCGGGCGGGGGCGCACAGATACGCAGTATTTT.

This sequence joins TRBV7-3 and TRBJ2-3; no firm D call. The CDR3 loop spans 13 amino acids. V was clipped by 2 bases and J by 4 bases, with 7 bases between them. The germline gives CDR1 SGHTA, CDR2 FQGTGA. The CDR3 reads CASSLRGADTQYF. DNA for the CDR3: TGTGCCAGCAGCTTACGCGGCGCAGATACGCAGTATTTT.